This TCR beta chain was profiled in a study of blood T cell repertoires in COVID-19. Trimming cost V 8 bases and J 2 bases; bases outside gene matches: 4. CDR3 size: 13 residues. Per the germline V gene, CDR1 is KGHDR and CDR2 is SFDVKD. Method: immunoSEQ multiplex PCR; TCRdb's copy keeps in-frame clones and lacks some. The table includes fewer than 400,000 clones, about 90% detected once. The sample taken for sequencing was peripheral blood. This receptor was identified in a woman aged 25 to 39 with COVID-19, enrolled during active disease. V is TRBV24-1 and J is TRBJ1-2, with 7 positions matching TRBD1. The DNA for the CDR3 is TGTGCCACCACCAAACAGGGGAACTATGGCTACACCTTC. It yields the protein CATTKQGNYGYTF.